The sequence of this T cell receptor beta chain was determined in a study of control samples from healthy donors and cancer patients. The CDR3 covers 15 residues. Unmatched junction bases numbered 9, after V lost 6 bases and J lost 3 bases. From germline, CDR1 is MNHEY and CDR2 SMNVEV (reference sequence). Some clones are missing from TCRdb's copy, which holds only in-frame ones; the method was immunoSEQ multiplex PCR. The table records about 130,000 clones, around 90% of them present only once. The TCR was taken from a man in his forties or fifties in good health. The source material was blood. The chain links TRBV27 to TRBJ1-2; the match to TRBD1 covers 8 bases. CDR3 sequence reads: CASRTSPDRDYGYTF. For the CDR3, the DNA is TGTGCCAGCAGAACAAGCCCGGACAGGGACTATGGCTACACCTTC.